Listed here are 16 T cell receptor beta chains from one sample, sequenced in a study of Graves' ophthalmopathy and Graves' hyperthyroidism. Beta-chain TCR CDR3 regions were amplified from RNA transcripts. The authors performed first-round RT-PCR with HTBI primers and then a second-round multiplex PCR. Each CDR3 protein gets one entry after TCRdb re-called the multiplex PCR reads with MiXCR. Here the sample spans roughly 500,000 distinct CDR3 sequences, 13% to 15% being singletons. The source material was blood. Receptors were obtained from a woman aged 25 to 39 with Graves' ophthalmopathy.

Only a few counts were recorded for this clonotype. J is TRBJ2-7 and V is TRBV20-1, with a weak D call TRBD2 (5 bases). Germline CDR1 reads DFQATT; CDR2 reads SNEGSKA (reference sequence). The length of the CDR3 is 13 residues. V lost 3 bases and J lost 0, with 9 bases in between. CDR3 sequence: CSARRVSSYEQYF. CDR3 in DNA: TGCAGTGCTAGGCGGGTTAGCTCCTACGAGCAGTACTTC.

This clonotype was counted at least ten times. The V gene is TRBV12-3 or TRBV12-4, the J gene TRBJ1-1; D is uncertain. Between the trimmed V and J ends, which lost 5 bases and 4 bases, there was a span of 8 bases. CDR3 length: 12 amino acids. CDR3 sequence (DNA): TGTGCCAGCAGTCCCAGGAGCACTGAAGCTTTCTTT. Its protein is CASSPRSTEAFF.

The V and J genes are TRBV28 and TRBJ1-1, with D maybe TRBD1 (5 bases). Germline V gene data show CDR1 as MDHEN and CDR2 as SYDVKM. The CDR3 length is 15 residues. Deletions cut 5 bases from V and 1 base from J, with 14 bases between. CDR3 loop: CASSTPTVTNTEAFF. The CDR3 coding sequence is TGTGCCAGCAGTACCCCGACAGTCACGAACACTGAAGCTTTCTTT.

The chain combines TRBV7-9 with TRBJ2-7; D gene unclear. There are 15 residues in the CDR3. With 5 bases removed from V and 7 bases from J, the gap between germline ends came to 21 bases. Germline V gene sequence: CDR1 SEHNR, CDR2 FQNEAQ (reference sequence). The CDR3 DNA reads TGTGCCAGCAGCCTGGATCTGGGCAATGGAGAGGAGCAGTACTTC. It specifies CASSLDLGNGEEQYF.

This clonotype occurred many times. The CDR3 coding sequence is TGTGCCAGCAGGACAGGGTTTGGTACTTTTGTTGGCTACACCTTC. It codes for CASRTGFGTFVGYTF. V gene TRBV2 combines with J gene TRBJ1-2, with TRBD1 matching 7 bases. CDR3 length: 15 residues. Trimming removed 6 bases from V and 7 bases from J; junction bases left unmatched: 14. CDR1 SNHLY and CDR2 FYNNEI come from the germline V gene.

This clonotype has ten or more counts. V is TRBV28 and J is TRBJ1-5; weak D call: TRBD1 (6 bases). Per the germline V gene, CDR1 is MDHEN and CDR2 is SYDVKM. V lost 2 bases, J lost 3 bases, and 11 bases lay in between. This CDR3 has 15 amino acids. CDR3: CASSLRRGINQPQHF. CDR3 bases: TGTGCCAGCAGTTTAAGGAGGGGGATCAATCAGCCCCAGCATTTT. Based on the CDR3 plus reference TRBV28 and TRBJ1-5, the full variable domain is DVKVTQSSRYLVKRTGEKVFLECVQDMDHENMFWYRQDPGLGLRLIYFSYDVKMKEKGDIPEGYSVSREKKERFSLILESASTNQTSMYLCASSLRRGINQPQHFGDGTRLSIL.

Many counts were recorded for this clonotype. This chain joins TRBV19 and TRBJ1-2, with D unresolved. Between the trimmed V and J ends, which lost 5 bases and 6 bases, there was a span of 16 bases. The CDR3 length is 14 residues. CDR1 LNHDA and CDR2 SQIVND come from the germline V gene (reference sequence). The CDR3 nucleotides read TGTGCCAGTAGTTCCGGGTGGAGGAGTGATGGCTACACCTTC. It codes for CASSSGWRSDGYTF.

This clonotype appeared many times. This rearrangement joins TRBV20-1 to TRBJ2-7; 13 bases are a match to TRBD2. This CDR3 has 15 residues. The germline V gene encodes CDR1 DFQATT and CDR2 SNEGSKA (reference sequence). V was pared by 6 bases and J by 5 bases, with 10 bases of the junction left unmatched. The CDR3 sequence is CSAPRTSGSSHEQYF. DNA of the CDR3: TGCAGTGCCCCAAGGACTAGCGGGAGTTCCCACGAGCAGTACTTC.

This clonotype was seen at least ten times. V gene TRBV5-1 combines with J gene TRBJ2-7, with D perhaps matching TRBD1 or TRBD2 (6 bases each). Germline CDR1 and CDR2: SGHRS and YFSETQ. V lost 0 bases and J 4 bases, leaving 14 bases between the germline ends. The CDR3 consists of 15 residues. CDR3 residues: CASSLAPGAEYEQYF. For the CDR3, the DNA is TGCGCCAGCAGCTTGGCTCCGGGGGCGGAATACGAGCAGTACTTC.

This clonotype was found many times. V is TRBV2 and J is TRBJ2-2; D not certain. Per the germline V gene, CDR1 is SNHLY and CDR2 is FYNNEI. There are 15 residues in the CDR3. The ends were cut back, 0 bases at V and 7 bases at J, with 12 bases in the middle. The chain's CDR3 is CASSEALGFNGELFF. The CDR3 bases are TGTGCCAGCAGTGAAGCTTTAGGGTTTAACGGGGAGCTGTTTTTT.

The V gene is TRBV15, the J gene TRBJ2-7, with 9 bases matching TRBD2. Germline CDR1 LNHNV, CDR2 YYDKDF (reference sequence). CDR3 size: 16 residues. V shed 0 bases, J shed 2 bases, and the junction held 5 bases outside the gene matches. The CDR3 sequence is CATSREPSGNTYEQYF. CDR3 DNA: TGTGCCACCAGCAGAGAACCTAGCGGGAACACCTACGAGCAGTACTTC.

This clonotype has a handful of counts. The chain recombines TRBV20-1 with TRBJ2-7; 7 bases align to TRBD2. V lost 6 bases and J lost 0; bases outside the gene matches: 8. The CDR3 has 14 residues. Germline V gene lookup returns CDR1 DFQATT and CDR2 SNEGSKA (reference sequence). CDR3 DNA sequence: TGCAGTGCCTCTACTAGCGCGAGCTCCTACGAGCAGTACTTC. It encodes CSASTSASSYEQYF.

This clonotype was recorded at least ten times. The chain links TRBV12-3 or TRBV12-4 to TRBJ1-2, with D possibly matching TRBD1 (5 bases). CDR3 length: 14 amino acids. Trimming took 1 base from V and 7 from J, leaving 13 bases between them. For the CDR3, the DNA is TGTGCCAGCAGTTTAGTCTTGGGGGTTGGTGGCTACACCTTC. Residues: CASSLVLGVGGYTF.

Many counts were recorded for this clonotype. The chain is built from TRBV20-1 and TRBJ1-1; tentatively, D is TRBD1 (5 bases). Germline V lookup: CDR1 DFQATT, CDR2 SNEGSKA (reference sequence). There are 13 residues in the CDR3. V shed 3 bases and J shed 5 bases, with 13 bases lying between them. CDR3 residues: CSASEGLPTEAFF. In nucleotides, the CDR3 is TGCAGTGCTAGTGAGGGACTACCGACTGAAGCTTTCTTT.

Of note for this clonotype: This clone may be a read error of a much larger clone one base away. V usage is TRBV12-3 or TRBV12-4 and J usage is TRBJ2-5; D is perhaps TRBD1 or TRBD2 (6 bases each). The length of the CDR3 is 14 residues. CDR3 region: CASRLGGGQEIQYF. In DNA form, the CDR3 reads TGTGCCAGCAGGCTCGGGGGCGGCCAAGAGATCCAGTACTTC.

The V and J genes are TRBV12-3 or TRBV12-4 and TRBJ2-7; unclear D gene. V lost 7 bases and J lost 2, with 12 bases in between. This CDR3 has 13 amino acids. This CDR3 reads CASTPSGPYEQYF. CDR3 sequence (DNA): TGTGCCAGCACTCCCTCTGGTCCCTACGAGCAGTACTTC.